This note documents a single T cell receptor beta chain sequence. No antigen is known for it. V was clipped by 2 bases and J by 2 bases, with 7 bases between them. The CDR3 extends over 13 amino acids. In germline, CDR1 is MNHEY, CDR2 SVGEGT. Indicated treatment: approximately 11-day PBMC culture with coronavirus spike peptide pools or control peptides (ViraFEST assay). The entry originates in a study of vaccination and CD4 T cells after COVID-19. CD4+ T cells that had been cultured provided DNA sequenced with the Oncomine TCR Beta short-read assay. Each CDR3 protein is one row after TCRdb ran MiXCR on the PCR reads. The top ten clones hold about a fifth of a sample with around 9,600 distinct CDR3 sequences, around 53% of them seen once.

V and J are TRBV6-2 or TRBV6-3 and TRBJ2-7, with D possibly being TRBD1 (6 bases). Specimen: CD4+ T cells from blood, cultured in vitro. This TCR derives from a human donor who had recovered from COVID-19. For the CDR3, the DNA is TGTGCCAGCAGTTACCGGGACACCTACGAGCAGTACTTC. As protein: CASSYRDTYEQYF.